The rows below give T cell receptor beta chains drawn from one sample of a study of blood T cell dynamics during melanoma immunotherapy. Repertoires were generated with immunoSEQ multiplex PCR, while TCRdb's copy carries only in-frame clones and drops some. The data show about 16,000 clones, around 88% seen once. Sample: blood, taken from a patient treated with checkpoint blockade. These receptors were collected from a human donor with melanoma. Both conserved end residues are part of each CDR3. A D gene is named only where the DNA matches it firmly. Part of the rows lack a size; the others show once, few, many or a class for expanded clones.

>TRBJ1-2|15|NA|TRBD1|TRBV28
TGTGCCAGCAGTCTTCTCCCCGGACAGGGCGATGGCTACACCTTC
CASSLLPGQGDGYTF
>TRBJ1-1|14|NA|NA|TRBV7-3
TGTGCCAGCAGCTTAGGGCCGGGATCCACTGAAGCTTTCTTT
CASSLGPGSTEAFF
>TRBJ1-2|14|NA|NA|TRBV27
TGTGCCAGCAGTTTATCGGTACAGAACTATGGCTACACCTTC
CASSLSVQNYGYTF
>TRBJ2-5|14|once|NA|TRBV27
TGTGCCAGCAGCGACCCTTACGCAGGAGAGACCCAGTACTTC
CASSDPYAGETQYF
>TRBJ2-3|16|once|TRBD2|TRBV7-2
TGTGCCAGCAGCCGTGGGACTAACTTACCAGCAGATACGCAGTATTTT
CASSRGTNLPADTQYF
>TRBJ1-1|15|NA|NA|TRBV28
TGTGCCAGCAGCTTTCATCGGGCCCCCTGGAGTGAAGCTTTCTTT
CASSFHRAPWSEAFF
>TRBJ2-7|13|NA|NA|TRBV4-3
TGCGCCAGCAGCCTAAATCAGGATTCCGAGCAGTACTTC
CASSLNQDSEQYF
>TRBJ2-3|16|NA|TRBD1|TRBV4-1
TGCGCCAGCAGCCAAGAAAGGACAGGGCCGACAGATACGCAGTATTTT
CASSQERTGPTDTQYF
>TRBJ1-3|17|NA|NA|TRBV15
TGTGCCACCAGAAGAGGAGGGGGGACCTTCTCTGGAAACACCATATATTTT
CATRRGGGTFSGNTIYF
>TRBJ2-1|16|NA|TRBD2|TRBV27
TGTGCCAGCCTCCCTGCGGGGGGGACCTTATACAATGAGCAGTTCTTC
CASLPAGGTLYNEQFF
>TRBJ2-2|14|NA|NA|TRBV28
TGTGCCAGTTCCGGAGGATCGGGCACCGGGGAGCTGTTTTTT
CASSGGSGTGELFF
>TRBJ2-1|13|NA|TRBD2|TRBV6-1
TGTGCCAGCTGGGGACTAGCGGGAGAAGAGCAGTTCTTC
CASWGLAGEEQFF
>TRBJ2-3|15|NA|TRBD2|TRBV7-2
TGTGCCAGCAGCACCGCGGGGGGACTAGCTGTTACGCAGTATTTT
CASSTAGGLAVTQYF
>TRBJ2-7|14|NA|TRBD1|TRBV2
TGTGCCAGCAGTGGGACAGGGGGCCCTCGGGAGCAGTACTTC
CASSGTGGPREQYF
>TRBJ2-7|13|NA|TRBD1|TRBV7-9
TGTGCCAGCACGGAGACAGGGCTCTACGAGCAGTACTTC
CASTETGLYEQYF
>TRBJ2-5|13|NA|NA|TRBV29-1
TGCAGCGTTGCCAGGGGGGTCACCGAGACCCAGTACTTC
CSVARGVTETQYF
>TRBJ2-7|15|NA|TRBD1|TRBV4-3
TGCGCCAGCAGCCAAGAGGGGACAGGGGACTACGAGCAGTACTTC
CASSQEGTGDYEQYF
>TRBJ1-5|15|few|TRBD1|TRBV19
TGTGCCAGTAGTGCCCAACAGGGGGCAAGTCAGTCCCAGCATTTT
CASSAQQGASQSQHF
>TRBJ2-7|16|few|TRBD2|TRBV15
TGTGCCACCAGCTCCACCCTTGGGACTAGCTCGGACGAGCAGTACTTC
CATSSTLGTSSDEQYF
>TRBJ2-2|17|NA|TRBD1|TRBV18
TGTGCCAGCTCACCACCGGGACAGTTCACGAACACCGGGGAGCTGTTTTTT
CASSPPGQFTNTGELFF
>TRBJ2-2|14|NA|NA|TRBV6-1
TGTGCCAGCAGTCTAGGTAGAAACACCGGGGAGCTGTTTTTT
CASSLGRNTGELFF
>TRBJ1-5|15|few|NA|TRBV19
TGTGCCAGTAATTGGCCCCGGGGAAGCAATCAGCCCCAGCATTTT
CASNWPRGSNQPQHF
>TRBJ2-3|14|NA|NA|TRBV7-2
TGTGCCAGCAGTGGCGGGCCTAGCACAGATACGCAGTATTTT
CASSGGPSTDTQYF
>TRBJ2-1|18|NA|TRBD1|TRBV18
TGTGCCAGCTCACGTACCGGGACAGGGGGCGGGAGTTACAATGAGCAGTTCTTC
CASSRTGTGGGSYNEQFF
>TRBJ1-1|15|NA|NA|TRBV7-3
TGTGCCAGCAGCTTAGTCGCAGGGCCGAGCACTGAAGCTTTCTTT
CASSLVAGPSTEAFF
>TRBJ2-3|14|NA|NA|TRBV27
TGTGCCAGCAGTTCTGGTCGAGGGGGAGATACGCAGTATTTT
CASSSGRGGDTQYF
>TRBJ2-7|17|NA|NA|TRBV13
TGTGCCAGCAGCCCAACCCCGCCTAGCACGAACGAGAACGAGCAGTACTTC
CASSPTPPSTNENEQYF
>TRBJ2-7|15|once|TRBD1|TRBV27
TGTGCCAGCAGTCCCCCGGGACAGGTACATCGAGAGCAGTACTTC
CASSPPGQVHREQYF
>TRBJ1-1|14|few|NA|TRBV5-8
TGTGCCAGCAGCTCGGACCTGATGGGGACTGAAGCTTTCTTT
CASSSDLMGTEAFF
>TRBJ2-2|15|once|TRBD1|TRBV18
TGTGCCAGCTCACCACCTGACAGGGCCACCGGGGAGCTGTTTTTT
CASSPPDRATGELFF
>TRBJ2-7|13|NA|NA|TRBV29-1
TGCAGCGTTGAAATATCGGGCGGAAACGAGCAGTACTTC
CSVEISGGNEQYF
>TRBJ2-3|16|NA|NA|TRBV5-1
TGCGCCAGCAGCTTATCCGGGACAACTAGCACAGATACGCAGTATTTT
CASSLSGTTSTDTQYF
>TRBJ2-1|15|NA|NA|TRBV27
TGTGCCAGCAACCCCACCCTGGGGAGCGGCCATGAGCAGTTCTTC
CASNPTLGSGHEQFF
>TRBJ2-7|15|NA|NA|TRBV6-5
TGTGCCAGCAGTTACGGCCAGGGGCGAACCTACGAGCAGTACTTC
CASSYGQGRTYEQYF
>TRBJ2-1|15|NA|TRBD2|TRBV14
TGTGCCAGCAGCCCCCTAGCGGCCGACTACAATGAGCAGTTCTTC
CASSPLAADYNEQFF
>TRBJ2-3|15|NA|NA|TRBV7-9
TGTGCCAGCAGCTTAGTGGCAGAACGCACAGATACGCAGTATTTT
CASSLVAERTDTQYF
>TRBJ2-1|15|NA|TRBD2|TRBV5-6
TGTGCCAGCAGCGTTTCGGGACTAGGCTACAATGAGCAGTTCTTC
CASSVSGLGYNEQFF
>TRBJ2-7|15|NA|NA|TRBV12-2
TGTGCAAGTCGCTTACTGAGAAAGGAGGGCTACGAGCAGTACTTC
CASRLLRKEGYEQYF
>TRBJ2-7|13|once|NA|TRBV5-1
TGCGCCAGCAGCATGACAGGCTCCTACGAGCAGTACTTC
CASSMTGSYEQYF
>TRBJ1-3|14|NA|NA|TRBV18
TGTGCCAGCTCACCACAGTTTTCTGGAAACACCATATATTTT
CASSPQFSGNTIYF
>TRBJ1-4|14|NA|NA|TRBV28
TGTGCCAGCAGTTCTCAGGGAATAGGTGAAAAACTGTTTTTT
CASSSQGIGEKLFF
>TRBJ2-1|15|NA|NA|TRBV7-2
TGTGCCAGCAGCCACAGAGACAGTTCCTACAATGAGCAGTTCTTC
CASSHRDSSYNEQFF
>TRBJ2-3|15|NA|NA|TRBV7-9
TGTGCCAGCAGGCCGCCGGACAGATCCACAGATACGCAGTATTTT
CASRPPDRSTDTQYF
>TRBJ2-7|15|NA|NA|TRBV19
TGTGCCAGTAGTAAACAGTTTTTGGGGACCTACGAGCAGTACTTC
CASSKQFLGTYEQYF
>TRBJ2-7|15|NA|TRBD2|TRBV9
TGTGCCAGCAGCGCGGGAGCGGGAGGGCCTCGCGAGCAGTACTTC
CASSAGAGGPREQYF
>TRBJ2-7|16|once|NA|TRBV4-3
TGCGCCAGCAGCCCCTGGAGCCAGGCAGAAGTCTACGAGCAGTACTTC
CASSPWSQAEVYEQYF
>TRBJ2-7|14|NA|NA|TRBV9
TGTGCCAGCAGCGCGGGGGAGGTCTCCTACGAGCAGTACTTC
CASSAGEVSYEQYF
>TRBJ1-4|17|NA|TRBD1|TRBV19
TGTGCCAGTATGGCCGGGGGGCCCTGGGACAGTCCCCAAAAACTGTTTTTT
CASMAGGPWDSPQKLFF
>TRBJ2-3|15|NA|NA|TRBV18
TGTGCCAGCTCACCTCGGCAGGGATCCACAGATACGCAGTATTTT
CASSPRQGSTDTQYF
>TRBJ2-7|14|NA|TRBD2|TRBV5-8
TGTGCCAGCAGCCTGCTAGCGGGTCTCTACGAGCAGTACTTC
CASSLLAGLYEQYF
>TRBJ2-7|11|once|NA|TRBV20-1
TGCAGTGCCGTTGGGTCCTACGAGCAGTACTTC
CSAVGSYEQYF